Below, 9 T cell receptor beta chains from the same sample are listed, as sequenced in a study of tumor-infiltrating lymphocytes in primary liver carcinoma (dated by TCRdb to 2016 to 2017). Blood RNA was extracted from unsorted whole blood using TRIzol reagent, and germline DNA was obtained with the DNeasy Blood & Tissue kit. The run used an Illumina HiSeq 2500. A constant-region primer and ProtoScript II reverse transcriptase were used to reverse-transcribe TCRbeta-specific cDNA from roughly 500 ng total RNA. Construction of the TCRbeta libraries relied on three nested rounds of multiplex PCR, following a slightly modified ARM-PCR procedure. The first two PCR rounds used multiplex TRBV1-TRBV30 forward primers with a Cbeta reverse primer, each for 10 cycles. TCRdb reworked the public reads: Q25 trimming with fastp, MiXCR clone assembly, productive beta chains retained. Every distinct CDR3 protein forms one entry, paired with its most common genes and DNA. Recorded for this sample are around 210,000 distinct CDR3 sequences; less than 70% of them occurred a single time. The ten largest clones capture around 7.1% of the sample.

What was sequenced was peripheral blood. The receptor set was obtained from a woman between 55 and 75 years old with primary liver carcinoma and hepatitis B virus infection.

Only a few counts were recorded for this clonotype. One base away lies a much larger clone, so this may be a sequencing read error. V is TRBV29-1 and J is TRBJ1-1, with a tentative D call TRBD1 (5 bases). There are 13 residues in the CDR3. Germline-derived CDR1 and CDR2 are SQVTM and ANQGSEA. This chain's CDR3 is CSVDLLPGTGAFF. The CDR3 nucleotides read TGCAGCGTTGATTTATTACCAGGGACTGGAGCTTTCTTT.

Concerning this clonotype itself: The conserved phenylalanine or tryptophan is not found at the CDR3 terminus, so this likely reflects a read error. The chain employs TRBV18 and TRBJ2-1; TRBD2 matches 8 bases. Trimming cost V 4 bases and J 9 bases; bases outside gene matches: 11. The CDR3 is 15 residues long. The V gene's germline CDR1 is KGHSH and CDR2 LQKENI. Here the CDR3 reads CASSLGLVGETEQFL. The CDR3, as DNA: TGTGCCAGCTCACTGGGACTAGTGGGAGAGACTGAGCAGTTCCTC.

V and J are TRBV11-2 and TRBJ2-1; D remains unclear. Germline CDR1 is SGHAT and CDR2 is FQNNGV. The CDR3 has 15 residues. V lost 5 bases and J lost 0, with 11 bases in between. The CDR3 here is CASSLLVNSYNEQFF. The CDR3 bases are TGTGCCAGCAGCCTCCTAGTGAACTCCTACAATGAGCAGTTCTTC. Together with reference TRBV11-2 and TRBJ2-1, the CDR3 gives the full variable domain: EAGVAQSPRYKIIEKRQSVAFWCNPISGHATLYWYQQILGQGPKLLIQFQNNGVVDDSQLPKDRFSAERLKGVDSTLKIQPAKLEDSAVYLCASSLLVNSYNEQFFGPGTRLTVL.

As concerns this clonotype: The CDR3 end shows no conserved phenylalanine or tryptophan, and so a read error is likely. The limits of the CDR3 on the DNA are not certain, so only TCRdb's listed CDR3 is given. The chain joins TRBV12-3 or TRBV12-4 to TRBJ2-6. The CDR3 length equals 14 residues, ends included. The CDR3 loop reads CASGKLSGANVLTY.

This clonotype was observed many times. The chain employs TRBV6-5 and TRBJ1-2; D gene ambiguous. CDR3 length equals 13 residues. V was cut by 0 bases and J by 4 bases, with 6 bases left in between. Looked up from germline, CDR1 is MNHEY and CDR2 is SVGAGI. Here the CDR3 reads CASSYSGVYGYTF. The CDR3 nucleotides read TGTGCCAGCAGTTACTCGGGCGTCTATGGCTACACCTTC.

A single count supports this clonotype. The V call is TRBV20-1, the J call TRBJ1-2, with TRBD1 matching 7 bases. This CDR3 spans 15 amino acids. Trimming at V came to 5 bases and at J to 5 bases, leaving 14 bases not matched to a gene. Germline CDR1 is DFQATT and CDR2 is SNEGSKA (reference sequence). CDR3 bases: TGCAGTGCTCAAAAGGAGGGGGCGCTGGGGTATGGCTACACCTTC. It yields the protein CSAQKEGALGYGYTF.

The chain combines TRBV6-1 with TRBJ2-7, with 8 bases identical to TRBD2. With 6 bases clipped from V and 3 bases from J, the junction kept 7 bases outside the gene matches. The CDR3 contains 14 residues. The germline gives CDR1 MNHNS, CDR2 SASEGT. The CDR3 sequence: CASSRSGVFYEQYF. CDR3 coding DNA: TGTGCCAGCAGCCGTAGCGGGGTTTTCTACGAGCAGTACTTC.

A note on this clonotype: A read error may be the cause here, since a much bigger clone is one base away. This sequence joins TRBV12-3 or TRBV12-4 and TRBJ1-2; 7 bases are shared with TRBD1. This CDR3 contains 13 residues. V gave up 5 bases and J gave up 8 bases; unmatched junction bases: 8. The CDR3 region is CASSIVDRDGYTF. The CDR3 bases are TGTGCCAGCAGTATAGTCGACAGGGACGGCTACACCTTC.

Comments on this clonotype: Compared with germline, one end of the junction differs, possibly owing to a read error. The V and J genes are TRBV6-1 and TRBJ2-2, with TRBD2 matching over 11 bases. Germline-derived CDR1 and CDR2 are MNHNS and SASEGT. There are 15 residues in the CDR3. For the CDR3, the DNA is TGTACCAGCAGTGAGGGACTAGCGGCTACCGGTGAGCTGTTTTTT. This sequence encodes CTSSEGLAATGELFF.